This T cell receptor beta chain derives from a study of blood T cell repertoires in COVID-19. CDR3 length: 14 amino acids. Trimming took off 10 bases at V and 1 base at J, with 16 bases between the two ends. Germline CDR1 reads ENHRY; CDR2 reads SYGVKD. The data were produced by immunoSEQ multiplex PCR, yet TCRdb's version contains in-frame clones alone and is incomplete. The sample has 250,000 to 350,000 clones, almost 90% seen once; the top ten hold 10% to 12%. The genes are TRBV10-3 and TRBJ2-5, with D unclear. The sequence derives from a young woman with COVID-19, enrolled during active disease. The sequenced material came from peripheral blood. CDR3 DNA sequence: TGTGCCACCGAACCCCGACTGTCCCAAGAGACCCAGTACTTC. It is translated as CATEPRLSQETQYF.